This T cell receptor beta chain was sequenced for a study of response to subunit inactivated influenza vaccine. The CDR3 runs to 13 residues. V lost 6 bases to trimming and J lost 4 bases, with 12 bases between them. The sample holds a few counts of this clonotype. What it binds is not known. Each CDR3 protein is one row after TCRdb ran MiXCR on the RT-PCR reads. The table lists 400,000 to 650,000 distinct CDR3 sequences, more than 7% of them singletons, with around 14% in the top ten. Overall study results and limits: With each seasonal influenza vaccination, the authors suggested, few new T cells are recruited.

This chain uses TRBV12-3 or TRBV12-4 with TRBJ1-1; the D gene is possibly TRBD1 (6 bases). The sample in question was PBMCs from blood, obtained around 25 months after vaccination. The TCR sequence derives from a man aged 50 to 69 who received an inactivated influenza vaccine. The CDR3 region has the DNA TGTGCCAGCAGGGCAGGGGTTATCACTGAAGCTTTCTTT. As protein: CASRAGVITEAFF.